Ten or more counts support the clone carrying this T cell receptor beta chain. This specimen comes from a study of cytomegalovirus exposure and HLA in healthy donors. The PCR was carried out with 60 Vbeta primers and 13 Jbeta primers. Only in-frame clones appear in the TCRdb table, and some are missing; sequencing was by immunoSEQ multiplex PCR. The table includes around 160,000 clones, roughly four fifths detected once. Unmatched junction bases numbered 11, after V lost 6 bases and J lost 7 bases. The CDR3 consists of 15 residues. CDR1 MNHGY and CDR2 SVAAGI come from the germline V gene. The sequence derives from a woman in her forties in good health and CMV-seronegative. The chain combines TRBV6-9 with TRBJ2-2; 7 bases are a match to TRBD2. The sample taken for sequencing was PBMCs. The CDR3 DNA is TGTGCCAGCAGAACCAGCGGGATTCAGGGCGGGGAGCTGTTTTTT. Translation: CASRTSGIQGGELFF.